The 27 T cell receptor beta chains reported below all come from one sample, sequenced in a study of shared clonotypes between healthy human individuals. Clones were sequenced by immunoSEQ multiplex PCR, and TCRdb holds only the in-frame ones, with some missing. Among about 2.3 million clones listed, around 92% were seen once. Sample: naive CD4+ T cells from PBMCs. The subset denotes: CD45RA+ positively selected. These receptor sequences come from a young man in good health. Some clones in this sample may be carry-over from other donors' samples.

This clone has only one observation. The identical CDR3 is also encoded by other nucleotide sequences in the sample. CDR3 in DNA: TGTGCCAGCAGCCAAGACCGGAGCAATCAGCCCCAGCATTTT. Translated, it gives CASSQDRSNQPQHF. This rearrangement joins TRBV4-2 to TRBJ1-5; D unresolved. Germline V lookup: CDR1 LGHNA, CDR2 YNFKEQ. The CDR3 covers 14 residues. Trimming took 0 bases from V and 1 from J, leaving 4 bases between them.

In its sample, this clone was seen a few times. V usage is TRBV6-5 and J usage is TRBJ1-4, with a tentative D call TRBD1 (6 bases). There are 14 residues in the CDR3. With 6 bases removed from V and 7 bases from J, the gap between germline ends came to 15 bases. The germline V gene encodes CDR1 MNHEY and CDR2 SVGAGI. CDR3 nucleotides: TGTGCCAGCAGGGGACCCCAAGGGGGTGAAAAACTGTTTTTT. Its protein is CASRGPQGGEKLFF.

To note about this clone: In the same sample, other DNA sequences code for this CDR3. The chain recombines TRBV4-2 with TRBJ2-3; no firm D call. Trimming removed 1 base from V and 5 bases from J, with 4 bases in between. This CDR3 contains 12 residues. Germline CDR1 and CDR2: LGHNA and YNFKEQ. CDR3 sequence reads: CASSQARDTQYF. The DNA of the CDR3 is TGTGCCAGCAGCCAAGCTCGAGATACGCAGTATTTT.

The rearrangement uses TRBV30 and TRBJ1-2; D is unresolved. The ends were cut back, 5 bases at V and 8 bases at J, with 18 bases in the middle. This CDR3 comprises 13 residues. In germline, CDR1 is GTSNPN, CDR2 SVGIG (reference sequence). The CDR3 DNA follows: TGTGCCTGGGTATCGTCGGACGGCTTGGGCTACACCTTC. Its protein is CAWVSSDGLGYTF.

V usage is TRBV9 and J usage is TRBJ2-3; D unclear. V was clipped by 5 bases and J by 1 base, with 14 bases between them. Germline V lookup: CDR1 SGDLS, CDR2 YYNGEE. This CDR3 is built from 15 residues. CDR3 sequence: CASSPDLGGTDTQYF. For the CDR3, the DNA is TGTGCCAGCAGTCCCGATCTCGGTGGCACAGATACGCAGTATTTT.

The CDR3 bases are TGCGCCAGCAGTTATTCCGGGACTAGCGTTGACAATGAGCAGTTCTTC. Encoded protein: CASSYSGTSVDNEQFF. The V and J genes are TRBV5-1 and TRBJ2-1, with 10 nucleotides matching TRBD2. This CDR3 is built from 16 residues. J lost 5 bases, V lost 5 bases, and 10 bases had no gene match. Germline V gives CDR1 SGHRS, CDR2 YFSETQ.

DNA of the CDR3: TGTGCCAGCAGCTCTGCCTACAATGAGCAGTTCTTC. It specifies CASSSAYNEQFF. The chain carries TRBV13 and TRBJ2-1; D remains unclear. CDR1 PRHDT and CDR2 FYEKMQ come from the germline V gene (reference sequence). The CDR3 runs 12 residues. Deletions cut 4 bases from V and 2 bases from J, with 3 bases between.

V is TRBV7-9 and J is TRBJ2-5; possible D gene TRBD1, 6 bases. The CDR3 is 15 amino acids. Trimming cost V 5 bases and J 1 base, with 14 bases left between them. The V gene's germline CDR1 is SEHNR and CDR2 FQNEAQ (reference sequence). CDR3 loop: CASSLGQPVQETQYF. The DNA for the CDR3 is TGTGCCAGCAGCCTAGGACAGCCGGTCCAAGAGACCCAGTACTTC.

This clone has a single count. This chain links TRBV29-1 with TRBJ1-1, with D possibly being TRBD1 (5 bases). The CDR3 is 13 residues long. V was shortened by 6 bases and J by 11 bases, with 22 bases between the two germline ends. Germline V CDR1 and CDR2: SQVTM, ANQGSEA. The CDR3 DNA sequence: TGCAGCGTCCCAAGGGGTCAGGCGGGGGACGCTTTCTTT. Translation gives CSVPRGQAGDAFF. Variable domain in full (rest from reference TRBV29-1 and TRBJ1-1): SAVISQKPSRDICQRGTSLTIQCQVDSQVTMMFWYRQQPGQSLTLIATANQGSEATYESGFVIDKFPISRPNLTFSTLTVSNMSPEDSSIYLCSVPRGQAGDAFFGQGTRLTVV.

This chain joins TRBV27 and TRBJ2-3; D is undetermined. The CDR3 has 15 residues. Trimming shortened V by 7 bases and J by 0 bases, and 14 bases separated the two germline ends. Germline V lookup: CDR1 MNHEY, CDR2 SMNVEV (reference sequence). Written as DNA, the CDR3 is TGTGCCAGCAACATTGGGTTGGGGAGCACAGATACGCAGTATTTT. This translates into CASNIGLGSTDTQYF.

The J gene is TRBJ2-2, the V gene TRBV7-9; 11 bases line up with TRBD2. Germline V gene data show CDR1 as SEHNR and CDR2 as FQNEAQ (reference sequence). With 4 bases clipped from V and 2 bases from J, the junction kept 3 bases outside the gene matches. The CDR3 is made up of 16 amino acids. CDR3: CASSYGTSGNTGELFF. The CDR3 bases are TGTGCCAGCAGCTATGGGACTAGCGGAAACACCGGGGAGCTGTTTTTT.

The V gene is TRBV29-1, the J gene TRBJ1-1; D gene uncertain. Trimming took 4 bases from V and 0 from J, leaving 12 bases between them. This CDR3 has 14 amino acids. CDR1 is SQVTM, CDR2 ANQGSEA, per germline. The CDR3 loop is CSVVVPLMNTEAFF. CDR3 nucleotides: TGCAGCGTTGTAGTACCACTCATGAACACTGAAGCTTTCTTT.

The chain combines TRBV19 with TRBJ2-3; unclear D gene. Trimming left V 3 bases short and J 6 bases short, with 10 bases between. The length of the CDR3 is 13 residues. The germline gives CDR1 LNHDA, CDR2 SQIVND (reference sequence). CDR3 amino acids: CASSMVEEDTQYF. As DNA, the CDR3 is TGTGCCAGTAGTATGGTAGAGGAGGATACGCAGTATTTT.

The rearrangement uses TRBV10-3 and TRBJ2-7; no definite D call. Germline assignment: CDR1 ENHRY and CDR2 SYGVKD. V lost 0 bases and J lost 3, with 9 bases in between. CDR3 length: 14 amino acids. The CDR3 loop is CAISESIARYEQYF. CDR3 bases: TGTGCCATCAGTGAGTCGATAGCCCGCTACGAGCAGTACTTC.

The chain recombines TRBV28 with TRBJ2-7; a weak D match, TRBD2 (6 bases). Between the trimmed V and J ends, which lost 5 bases and 7 bases, there was a span of 15 bases. This CDR3 is 13 amino acids long. The germline V gene encodes CDR1 MDHEN and CDR2 SYDVKM. The CDR3 DNA reads as TGTGCCAGCAGTGCCGGGGGTGCCGGGGAGCAGTACTTC. Translated: CASSAGGAGEQYF.

The chain recombines TRBV19 with TRBJ2-7; a possible D gene is TRBD1 (6 bases). This CDR3 has 16 amino acids. V was pared by 1 base and J by 3 bases, with 16 bases between. CDR1 LNHDA and CDR2 SQIVND come from the germline V gene (reference sequence). CDR3 region: CASSIVGAQGLYEQYF. The CDR3 DNA is TGTGCCAGTAGTATAGTTGGGGCGCAGGGGCTCTACGAGCAGTACTTC. Using reference TRBV19 and TRBJ2-7 for the parts outside the CDR3, the full variable domain is DGGITQSPKYLFRKEGQNVTLSCEQNLNHDAMYWYRQDPGQGLRLIYYSQIVNDFQKGDIAEGYSVSREKKESFPLTVTSAQKNPTAFYLCASSIVGAQGLYEQYFGPGTRLTVT.

This chain uses TRBV6-5 with TRBJ1-6; D is uncertain. CDR3 length equals 14 residues. The ends were cut back, 0 bases at V and 10 bases at J, with 10 bases in the middle. Per germline, CDR1 MNHEY and CDR2 SVGAGI. CDR3 nucleotide sequence: TGTGCCAGCAGTTACTCTCCGGACCGCTCACCCCTCCACTTT. It codes for CASSYSPDRSPLHF.

The chain couples TRBV5-1 to TRBJ2-3, with 7 nucleotides matching TRBD2. CDR3 length: 16 residues. Germline V gives CDR1 SGHRS, CDR2 YFSETQ. The junction had 8 bases not matched to a gene; V was cut back by 1 base and J by 3 bases. CDR3 in amino acids: CASSLFDSGATDTQYF. CDR3 bases: TGCGCCAGCAGCTTGTTCGACAGCGGGGCGACAGATACGCAGTATTTT.

A single count supports this clone. The rearrangement uses TRBV7-8 and TRBJ1-1; D is unclear. There are 13 residues in the CDR3. V was trimmed by 7 bases and J by 0 bases, leaving 9 bases between them. CDR1 and CDR2 (germline): SGHVS, FQNEAQ. The CDR3 here is CASNVDMNTEAFF. CDR3 sequence (DNA): TGTGCCAGCAACGTTGACATGAACACTGAAGCTTTCTTT.

With respect to this clone: Other DNA sequences within the sample encode an identical CDR3. This chain links TRBV7-3 with TRBJ2-1, with unresolved D. The V gene lost 1 base and the J gene lost 2 bases, with 6 bases spanning the gap. This CDR3 has 14 residues. CDR1 is SGHTA, CDR2 FQGTGA, per germline. CDR3 nucleotide sequence: TGTGCCAGCAGCTTAAGTGGAACCTACAATGAGCAGTTCTTC. Its translation: CASSLSGTYNEQFF.

The V call is TRBV28, the J call TRBJ2-1; the D is unclear. Germline V gene sequence: CDR1 MDHEN, CDR2 SYDVKM. The germline V and J ends were trimmed by 2 bases and 1 base, with 6 bases remaining between them. The CDR3 totals 14 residues. The CDR3 sequence: CASSLIGSYNEQFF. CDR3 DNA sequence: TGTGCCAGCAGTTTAATAGGGTCCTACAATGAGCAGTTCTTC.

The V gene is TRBV11-3, the J gene TRBJ1-2; the D gene is possibly TRBD1 (5 bases). Germline-derived CDR1 and CDR2 are SGHNT and YENEEA. The length of the CDR3 is 14 residues. Trimming pared 7 bases from V and 6 bases from J, leaving 18 bases between. This CDR3 reads CASTRAGRGHGYTF. CDR3 sequence (DNA): TGTGCCAGCACCCGGGCCGGGAGGGGCCATGGCTACACCTTC.

Only one count was recorded for this clone. The chain is built from TRBV30 and TRBJ1-2, with D perhaps matching TRBD1 (6 bases). The CDR3 consists of 13 residues. V lost 5 bases, J lost 8 bases, and 18 bases lay in between. Germline values: CDR1 GTSNPN, CDR2 SVGIG (reference sequence). CDR3 nucleotides: TGTGCCTGGGTCCCCCCGACAGGAAACGGCTACACCTTC. It specifies CAWVPPTGNGYTF.

The chain recombines TRBV2 with TRBJ2-1, with TRBD2 matching 7 bases. The CDR3 covers 15 residues. Trimming took 3 bases from V and 6 from J; bases not matched to a gene: 8. Germline CDR1 is SNHLY and CDR2 is FYNNEI. The CDR3 region has the DNA TGTGCCAGCAGTGAGGAGGGAGGGCCCCTCAATGAGCAGTTCTTC. Translation: CASSEEGGPLNEQFF.

This chain connects TRBV7-9 to TRBJ1-2; 7 nucleotides line up with TRBD1. Germline assignment: CDR1 SEHNR and CDR2 FQNEAQ (reference sequence). There are 14 residues in the CDR3. V lost 5 bases, J lost 5 bases, and 8 bases stayed unmatched. In DNA, the CDR3 is TGTGCCAGCAGCCCGTGGGGCAGGGGGTATGGCTACACCTTC. It encodes CASSPWGRGYGYTF.

About this clone itself: The same CDR3 is also encoded by other DNA sequences in this sample. V gene TRBV9 combines with J gene TRBJ2-5; tentative D call: TRBD2 (5 bases). This CDR3 has 14 amino acids. V lost 0 bases and J 2 bases, leaving 8 bases between the germline ends. The germline CDR1 and CDR2 sequences are SGDLS and YYNGEE. This chain's CDR3 is CASSVGAVQETQYF. The CDR3 bases are TGTGCCAGCAGCGTAGGAGCGGTTCAAGAGACCCAGTACTTC.

The count of this clone is one. The rearrangement uses TRBV12-5 and TRBJ2-2, with D possibly TRBD1 on 6 matching bases. CDR3 length: 15 residues. The V end was cut by 4 bases, the J end by 1 base, with 10 bases between. Germline V CDR1 and CDR2: LGHNT, FRNRAP. The CDR3 DNA reads as TGTGCTAGTGGTTGGGGACAAGTGAACACCGGGGAGCTGTTTTTT. It codes for CASGWGQVNTGELFF.